What follows are 25 T cell receptor beta chains derived from one specimen sequenced in a study of beta chain features in type 1 diabetes. Reverse transcription of all isolated RNA meant that expressed TCRB transcripts were sequenced. TCRdb's table, derived via immunoSEQ multiplex PCR, lists solely in-frame clones and lacks some. The sample yields tens of thousands of clones, roughly 49% seen once. The material sequenced was Tregs from blood. These receptors originate from a woman between 18 and 29 years old in good health.

This clone turned up a few times. The chain links TRBV4-1 to TRBJ2-7; D is possibly TRBD2 (6 bases). CDR3 length: 16 amino acids. Germline CDR1 and CDR2: MGHRA and YSYEKL. Trimming removed 0 bases at V and 0 bases at J, with 12 bases between. CDR3 DNA: TGCGCCAGCAGCCAAGAACCCCCCGGGAGCTCCTACGAGCAGTACTTC. Its protein product is CASSQEPPGSSYEQYF.

The chain uses TRBV5-1 and TRBJ2-5, with a tentative D call TRBD2 (5 bases). This CDR3 is built from 14 residues. Trimming left V 3 bases short and J 4 bases short, with 13 bases between. CDR1 and CDR2 from the germline V gene are SGHRS and YFSETQ. The CDR3 coding sequence is TGCGCCAGCAGCTCACGCGAGGGATCAGAGACCCAGTACTTC. It specifies CASSSREGSETQYF.

The chain uses TRBV2 and TRBJ2-1; 11 bases fit TRBD2. Germline CDR1 is SNHLY and CDR2 is FYNNEI. J lost 5 bases, V lost 6 bases, and 9 bases had no gene match. There are 16 residues in the CDR3. CDR3 in DNA: TGTGCCAGCAGACCCGAGAGACTAGCGGGGCACAATGAGCAGTTCTTC. It yields the protein CASRPERLAGHNEQFF.

This clone was observed a handful of times. The chain links TRBV7-8 to TRBJ1-1; tentatively, D is TRBD1 (5 bases). V was pared by 5 bases and J by 1 base, with 8 bases between. The CDR3 sequence is 13 residues long. The V gene's germline CDR1 is SGHVS and CDR2 FQNEAQ. CDR3 bases: TGTGCCAGCAGCGCTCAGGGGAACACTGAAGCTTTCTTT. Amino acid sequence: CASSAQGNTEAFF.

This rearrangement joins TRBV7-2 to TRBJ1-5; 9 bases align to TRBD1. This CDR3 contains 14 residues. Germline values: CDR1 SGHTA, CDR2 FQGNSA. V was pared by 5 bases and J by 5 bases, with 4 bases of the junction left unmatched. CDR3 in amino acids: CASSLDRGYQPQHF. Written as DNA, the CDR3 is TGTGCCAGCAGCCTCGACAGGGGGTATCAGCCCCAGCATTTT.

The rearrangement joins TRBV7-6 to TRBJ2-1, with D possibly TRBD2 on 7 matching bases. Germline CDR1 and CDR2: SGHVS and FNYEAQ. The CDR3 runs to 17 residues. Trimming shortened V by 1 base and J by 4 bases, and 17 bases separated the two germline ends. Written as DNA, the CDR3 is TGTGCCAGCAGCTTAGGGGGACGGGGGGCCAAGTACAATGAGCAGTTCTTC. Its translation is CASSLGGRGAKYNEQFF.

V and J are TRBV6-6 and TRBJ1-5; D may be TRBD1 (6 bases). V lost 6 bases to trimming and J lost 2 bases, with 8 bases between them. Looked up from germline, CDR1 is MNHNY and CDR2 is SVGAGI (reference sequence). The CDR3 sequence is 13 residues long. DNA for the CDR3: TGTGCCAGCAGGGCAGGGGGCAATCAGCCCCAGCATTTT. This sequence encodes CASRAGGNQPQHF.

This clone was counted between two and nine times. The chain combines TRBV6-1 with TRBJ1-1; no definite D call. CDR1 is MNHNS and CDR2 is SASEGT in the germline V gene. V was shortened by 7 bases and J by 1 base, with 10 bases between the two germline ends. The CDR3 contains 13 residues. The CDR3 reads CASTYRGNTEAFF. Written as DNA, the CDR3 is TGTGCCAGCACCTACCGGGGGAACACTGAAGCTTTCTTT.

This clone was seen only a few times. The chain has TRBV28 and TRBJ1-1, with TRBD1 identical over 9 bases. The CDR3 is made up of 13 amino acids. J was trimmed by 7 bases and V by 4 bases; bases with no gene match: 4. Germline V gene lookup returns CDR1 MDHEN and CDR2 SYDVKM. CDR3 sequence: CASSYRGRVEAFF. CDR3 coding DNA: TGTGCCAGCAGTTACAGGGGGCGGGTTGAAGCTTTCTTT.

V is TRBV28 and J is TRBJ2-4; D is perhaps TRBD2 (5 bases). Germline values: CDR1 MDHEN, CDR2 SYDVKM. The V gene lost 6 bases and the J gene lost 4 bases, with 13 bases spanning the gap. The CDR3 consists of 14 residues. The CDR3: CASSEGGEKNIQYF. CDR3 nucleotides: TGTGCCAGCAGCGAAGGAGGAGAGAAAAACATTCAGTACTTC.

This clone was seen a few times. This sequence joins TRBV7-2 and TRBJ2-7; D might be TRBD2 (6 bases). Germline V gene data show CDR1 as SGHTA and CDR2 as FQGNSA. This CDR3 is 13 amino acids long. V lost 2 bases and J 5 bases, leaving 10 bases between the germline ends. Written as DNA, the CDR3 is TGTGCCAGCAGCTTACAGGGAGGCCACGAGCAGTACTTC. It codes for CASSLQGGHEQYF.

The chain carries TRBV5-1 and TRBJ2-4, with TRBD1 identical over 8 bases. The CDR3 totals 15 residues. Germline V CDR1 and CDR2: SGHRS, YFSETQ. V trimming: 2 bases; J trimming: 5 bases; junction bases outside the gene matches: 6. This CDR3 is CASSLMPGGENIQYF. The DNA for the CDR3 is TGCGCCAGCAGCTTAATGCCAGGGGGCGAAAACATTCAGTACTTC.

This clone was observed a few times. The V call is TRBV28, the J call TRBJ2-1; TRBD2 matches at 8 bases. The germline V gene encodes CDR1 MDHEN and CDR2 SYDVKM. V lost 6 bases, J lost 8 bases, and 21 bases stayed unmatched. This CDR3 is 18 amino acids long. The CDR3 here is CASRRRSGSVVLVYEQFF. DNA for the CDR3: TGTGCCAGCAGGAGAAGGAGCGGGAGTGTGGTATTGGTCTATGAGCAGTTCTTC.

V and J are TRBV5-1 and TRBJ2-2; D is possibly TRBD2 (5 bases). Trimming took off 0 bases at V and 3 bases at J, with 12 bases between the two ends. Germline V gene lookup returns CDR1 SGHRS and CDR2 YFSETQ. This CDR3 spans 16 amino acids. CDR3 nucleotides: TGCGCCAGCAGCTTGGAGCTAGCCGCCTACACCGGGGAGCTGTTTTTT. This gives the protein CASSLELAAYTGELFF.

This clone has a handful of counts. This chain uses TRBV12-5 with TRBJ2-5, with TRBD2 matching 14 bases. Germline CDR1 LGHNT, CDR2 FRNRAP. The CDR3 consists of 20 residues. The V gene end was trimmed by 5 bases and the J gene end by 1 base; junction bases not matched to a gene: 15. The CDR3 reads CASGPPPGLAGVWGQETQYF. The CDR3 region has the DNA TGTGCTAGTGGTCCACCCCCGGGACTAGCGGGAGTATGGGGCCAAGAGACCCAGTACTTC.

This chain uses TRBV6-6 with TRBJ1-5; D might be TRBD1 (6 bases). V gave up 2 bases and J gave up 6 bases, with 11 bases separating them. The CDR3 spans 14 residues. Germline CDR1 is MNHNY and CDR2 is SVGAGI (reference sequence). CDR3 bases: TGTGCCAGCAGTTACCGGACAGAGCTTCAGCCCCAGCATTTT. This codes for CASSYRTELQPQHF.

This rearrangement joins TRBV30 to TRBJ2-5, with a tentative D call TRBD2 (5 bases). The J call may be mistaken, given a closer DNA end match to TRBJ2-7. Germline V gene data show CDR1 as GTSNPN and CDR2 as SVGIG (reference sequence). The CDR3 extends over 14 amino acids. The CDR3 bases are TGTGCCTGGAGTACCTACGGGGTCTCCTACGAGCAGTACTTC. Translation: CAWSTYGVSYEQYF.

The gene calls are TRBV18 and TRBJ2-1; D gene unclear. The CDR3 consists of 12 residues. The V gene's germline CDR1 is KGHSH and CDR2 LQKENI. Between the trimmed V and J ends, which lost 2 bases and 7 bases, there was a span of 6 bases. This chain's CDR3 is CASSPIGNEQFF. DNA for the CDR3: TGTGCCAGCTCACCAATCGGTAATGAGCAGTTCTTC. Variable domain in full (rest from reference TRBV18 and TRBJ2-1): NAGVMQNPRHLVRRRGQEARLRCSPMKGHSHVYWYRQLPEEGLKFMVYLQKENIIDESGMPKERFSAEFPKEGPSILRIQQVVRGDSAAYFCASSPIGNEQFFGPGTRLTVL.

This clone was detected only a few times. This chain uses TRBV7-9 with TRBJ2-5; D unresolved. Trimming shortened V by 3 bases and J by 4 bases, and 15 bases separated the two germline ends. This CDR3 contains 15 residues. Germline CDR1 is SEHNR and CDR2 is FQNEAQ (reference sequence). The CDR3 sequence: CASSLSYLGGETQYF. The CDR3 DNA sequence: TGTGCCAGCAGCTTGTCCTATCTAGGCGGAGAGACCCAGTACTTC.

The V call is TRBV2, the J call TRBJ1-2; TRBD1 agrees at 7 bases. The V gene's germline CDR1 is SNHLY and CDR2 FYNNEI. The junction had 6 bases not matched to a gene; V was cut back by 6 bases and J by 2 bases. The CDR3 contains 14 residues. The CDR3 loop is CASSKGQINYGYTF. DNA for the CDR3: TGTGCCAGCAGCAAGGGACAGATCAACTATGGCTACACCTTC.

The CDR3 region is CASSQTGMENTEAFF. In DNA, the CDR3 is TGTGCCAGCAGCCAGACAGGGATGGAGAACACTGAAGCTTTCTTT. The rearrangement joins TRBV6-6 to TRBJ1-1, with 7 nucleotides matching TRBD1. With V trimmed by 6 bases and J by 1 base, 8 bases remained unmatched. This CDR3 is 15 amino acids long. Germline CDR1 reads MNHNY; CDR2 reads SVGAGI (reference sequence).

J is TRBJ1-2 and V is TRBV7-9; 7 bases fit TRBD1. V was pared by 2 bases and J by 8 bases, with 8 bases of the junction left unmatched. Germline-derived CDR1 and CDR2 are SEHNR and FQNEAQ (reference sequence). This CDR3 is 14 amino acids long. The CDR3 here is CASSLLDRVGGYTF. The CDR3, as DNA: TGTGCCAGCAGCTTACTTGACAGGGTGGGAGGCTACACCTTC.

In its sample, this clone was seen many times. The chain links TRBV28 to TRBJ2-7; D unclear. The CDR3 consists of 12 residues. V was cut by 7 bases and J by 2 bases, with 9 bases left in between. Germline lookup yields CDR1 MDHEN and CDR2 SYDVKM. This CDR3 reads CASTHDTYEQYF. In DNA form, the CDR3 reads TGTGCCAGCACCCATGACACCTACGAGCAGTACTTC.

This clone is categorized as medium-sized. This chain joins TRBV18 and TRBJ2-1, with D uncertain. Germline V gene data show CDR1 as KGHSH and CDR2 as LQKENI. V was cut by 6 bases and J by 2 bases, with 14 bases left in between. This CDR3 spans 15 amino acids. CDR3 bases: TGTGCCAGCTCTCCCAGACAAGCAACCTACAATGAGCAGTTCTTC. Residues: CASSPRQATYNEQFF. Looking up the rest from reference TRBV18 and TRBJ2-1 gives the full variable domain: NAGVMQNPRHLVRRRGQEARLRCSPMKGHSHVYWYRQLPEEGLKFMVYLQKENIIDESGMPKERFSAEFPKEGPSILRIQQVVRGDSAAYFCASSPRQATYNEQFFGPGTRLTVL.

The gene calls are TRBV6-5 and TRBJ1-6; TRBD1 aligns across 8 bases. The CDR3 has 15 residues. Unmatched junction bases numbered 7, after V lost 6 bases and J lost 6 bases. The germline V gene has CDR1 MNHEY and CDR2 SVGAGI. CDR3 nucleotides: TGTGCCAGCAGGCTAGTGGACAGGGCTAATTCACCCCTCCACTTT. Its translation: CASRLVDRANSPLHF.